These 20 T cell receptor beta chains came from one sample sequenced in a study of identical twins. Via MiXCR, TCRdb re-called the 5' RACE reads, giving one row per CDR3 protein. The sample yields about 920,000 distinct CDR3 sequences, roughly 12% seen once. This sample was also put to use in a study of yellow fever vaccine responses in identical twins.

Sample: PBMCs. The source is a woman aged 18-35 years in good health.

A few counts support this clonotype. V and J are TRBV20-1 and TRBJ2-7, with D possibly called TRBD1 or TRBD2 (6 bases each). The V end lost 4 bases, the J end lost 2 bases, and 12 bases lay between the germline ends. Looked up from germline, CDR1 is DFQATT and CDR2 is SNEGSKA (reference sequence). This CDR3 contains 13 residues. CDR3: CSAMPGEAYEQYF. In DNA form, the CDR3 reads TGCAGTGCTATGCCAGGGGAGGCCTACGAGCAGTACTTC.

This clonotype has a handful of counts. Here the CDR3 reads CSARDWRGNEQFF. The DNA for the CDR3 is TGCAGTGCTAGAGATTGGAGGGGCAATGAGCAGTTCTTC. The chain recombines TRBV20-1 with TRBJ2-1; D perhaps matches TRBD2 (6 bases). This CDR3 has 13 residues. Germline CDR1 DFQATT, CDR2 SNEGSKA (reference sequence). V lost 0 bases and J lost 6, with 9 bases in between.

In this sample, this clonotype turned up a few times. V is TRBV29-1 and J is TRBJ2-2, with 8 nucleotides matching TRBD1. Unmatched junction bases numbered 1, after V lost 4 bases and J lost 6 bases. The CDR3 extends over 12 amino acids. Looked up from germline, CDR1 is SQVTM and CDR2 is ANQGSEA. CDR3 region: CSVARGPGELFF. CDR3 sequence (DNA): TGCAGCGTTGCCAGGGGGCCCGGGGAGCTGTTTTTT.

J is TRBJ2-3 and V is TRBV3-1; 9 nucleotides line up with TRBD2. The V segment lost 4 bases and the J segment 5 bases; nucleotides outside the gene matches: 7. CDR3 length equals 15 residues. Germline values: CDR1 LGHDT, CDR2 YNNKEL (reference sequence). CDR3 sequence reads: CASSRTGTSLDTQYF. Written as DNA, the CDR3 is TGTGCCAGCAGCCGCACCGGGACTAGCCTAGATACGCAGTATTTT.

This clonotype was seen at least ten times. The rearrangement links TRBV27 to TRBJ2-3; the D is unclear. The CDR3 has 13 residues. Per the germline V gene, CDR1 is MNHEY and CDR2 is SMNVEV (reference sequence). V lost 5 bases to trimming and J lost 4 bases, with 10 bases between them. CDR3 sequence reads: CASSMPPADTQYF. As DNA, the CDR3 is TGTGCCAGCAGTATGCCACCCGCAGATACGCAGTATTTT.

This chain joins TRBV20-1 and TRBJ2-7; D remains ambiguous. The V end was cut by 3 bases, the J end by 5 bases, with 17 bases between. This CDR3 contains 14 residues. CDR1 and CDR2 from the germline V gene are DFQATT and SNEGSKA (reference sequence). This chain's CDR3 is CSASAGISRHEQYV. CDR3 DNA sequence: TGCAGTGCTAGCGCTGGGATATCTCGCCACGAGCAGTACGTC.

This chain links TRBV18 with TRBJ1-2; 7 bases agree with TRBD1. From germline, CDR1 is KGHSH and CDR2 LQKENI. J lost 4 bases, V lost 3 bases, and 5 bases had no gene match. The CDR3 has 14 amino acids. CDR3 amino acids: CASSPDTGAYGYTF. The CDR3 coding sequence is TGTGCCAGCTCACCGGACACAGGGGCCTATGGCTACACCTTC.

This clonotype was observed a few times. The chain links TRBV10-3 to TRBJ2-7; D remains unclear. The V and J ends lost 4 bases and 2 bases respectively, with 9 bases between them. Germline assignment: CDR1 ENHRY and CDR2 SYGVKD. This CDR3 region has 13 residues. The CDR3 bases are TGTGCCATCAGTGGCACAACCACCTACGAGCAGTACTTC. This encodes CAISGTTTYEQYF.

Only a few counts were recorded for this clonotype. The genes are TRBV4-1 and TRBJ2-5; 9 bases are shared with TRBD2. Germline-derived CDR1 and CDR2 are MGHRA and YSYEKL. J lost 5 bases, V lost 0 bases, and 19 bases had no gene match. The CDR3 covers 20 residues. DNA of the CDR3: TGCGCCAGCAGCCAAGATCTGAGGGTAGCGGGAGTTAGGTTAGGGGAGACCCAGTACTTC. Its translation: CASSQDLRVAGVRLGETQYF.

CDR3 sequence reads: CSAPGTNNEQFF. DNA of the CDR3: TGCAGTGCCCCCGGGACCAACAATGAGCAGTTCTTC. The chain has TRBV20-1 and TRBJ2-1, with D perhaps assigned TRBD1 or TRBD2 (5 bases each). The CDR3 covers 12 residues. In germline, CDR1 is DFQATT, CDR2 SNEGSKA (reference sequence). V was cut by 6 bases and J by 5 bases, with 11 bases left in between.

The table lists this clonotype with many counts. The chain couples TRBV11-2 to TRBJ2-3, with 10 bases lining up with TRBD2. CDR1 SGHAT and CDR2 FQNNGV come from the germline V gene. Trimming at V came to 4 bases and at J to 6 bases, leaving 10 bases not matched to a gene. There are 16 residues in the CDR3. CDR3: CASSSTSGEGRDTQYF. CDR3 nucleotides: TGTGCCAGCAGCTCCACTAGCGGGGAGGGGAGGGATACGCAGTATTTT.

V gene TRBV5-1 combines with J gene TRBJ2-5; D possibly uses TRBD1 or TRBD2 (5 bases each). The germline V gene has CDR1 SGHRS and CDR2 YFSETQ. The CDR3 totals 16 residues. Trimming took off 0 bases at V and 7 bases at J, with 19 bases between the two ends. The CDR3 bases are TGCGCCAGCAGCTTGGAACCAGGGAGATATCTAGGGACCCAGTACTTC. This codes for CASSLEPGRYLGTQYF.

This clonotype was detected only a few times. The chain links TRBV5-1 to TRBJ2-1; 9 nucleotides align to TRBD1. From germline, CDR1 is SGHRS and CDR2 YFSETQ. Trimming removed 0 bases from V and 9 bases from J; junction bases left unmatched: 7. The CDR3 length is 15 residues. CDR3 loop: CASSLGGTGQGEQFF. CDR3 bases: TGCGCCAGCAGCTTGGGGGGGACAGGGCAAGGTGAGCAGTTCTTC.

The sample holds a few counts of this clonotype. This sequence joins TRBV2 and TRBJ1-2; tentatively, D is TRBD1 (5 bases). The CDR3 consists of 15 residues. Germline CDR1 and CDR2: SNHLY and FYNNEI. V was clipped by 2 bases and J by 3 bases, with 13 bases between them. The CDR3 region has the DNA TGTGCCAGCAGTGAATCAGGGTACGAATACTATGGCTACACCTTC. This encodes CASSESGYEYYGYTF.

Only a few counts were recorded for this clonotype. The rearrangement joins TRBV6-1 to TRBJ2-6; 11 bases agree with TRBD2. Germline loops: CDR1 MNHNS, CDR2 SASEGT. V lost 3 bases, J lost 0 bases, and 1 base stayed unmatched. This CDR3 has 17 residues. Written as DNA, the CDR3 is TGTGCCAGCAGTGAGACTAGCGGGGTCTCTGGGGCCAACGTCCTGACTTTC. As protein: CASSETSGVSGANVLTF.

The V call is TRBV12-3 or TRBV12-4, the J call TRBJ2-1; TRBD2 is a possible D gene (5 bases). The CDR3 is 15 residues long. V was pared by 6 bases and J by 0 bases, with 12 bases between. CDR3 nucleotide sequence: TGTGCCAGCAGGAATAGCGATAGCTCCTACAATGAGCAGTTCTTC. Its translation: CASRNSDSSYNEQFF.

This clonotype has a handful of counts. The CDR3 loop is CSARGAGLVLTDTQYF. The CDR3 DNA reads as TGCAGTGCTAGAGGGGCGGGCTTAGTTTTAACAGATACGCAGTATTTT. V usage is TRBV20-1 and J usage is TRBJ2-3, with a possible D match to TRBD2 (5 bases). CDR1 is DFQATT and CDR2 is SNEGSKA in the germline V gene (reference sequence). Trimming stripped 1 base from V and 3 bases from J, with 17 bases between. The CDR3 is 16 residues long.

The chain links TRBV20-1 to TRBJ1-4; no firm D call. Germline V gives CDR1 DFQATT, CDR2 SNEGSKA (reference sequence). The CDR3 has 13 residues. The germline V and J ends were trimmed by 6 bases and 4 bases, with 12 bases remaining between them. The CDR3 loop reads CSATKEGNEKLFF. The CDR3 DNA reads TGCAGTGCCACTAAGGAGGGTAATGAAAAACTGTTTTTT.

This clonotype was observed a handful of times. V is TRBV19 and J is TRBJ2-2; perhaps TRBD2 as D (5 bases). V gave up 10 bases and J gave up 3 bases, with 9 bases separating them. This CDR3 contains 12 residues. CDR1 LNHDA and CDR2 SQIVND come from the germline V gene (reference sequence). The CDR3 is CATLAYTGELFF. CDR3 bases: TGTGCCACCCTAGCTTACACCGGGGAGCTGTTTTTT.

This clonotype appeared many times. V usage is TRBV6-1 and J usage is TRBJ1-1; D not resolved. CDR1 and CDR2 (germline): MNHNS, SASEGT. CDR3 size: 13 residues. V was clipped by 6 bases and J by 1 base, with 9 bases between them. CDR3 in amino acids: CASSQAQNTEAFF. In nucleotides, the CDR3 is TGTGCCAGCAGCCAGGCGCAGAACACTGAAGCTTTCTTT.